Listed below are T cell receptor beta chains from one sample, sequenced in a study of regulatory T cells in long-lasting Graves disease. TCRdb re-called the multiplex PCR reads through MiXCR, storing one row per CDR3 protein. The sample has about 240,000 distinct CDR3 sequences, over 20% seen once. The sequencing used peripheral blood mononuclear cells (PBMCs), collected at new diagnosis, from a patient treated with antithyroid drugs. The receptors shown here come from a female donor with Graves disease. CDR3s include the opening cysteine and the closing phenylalanine or tryptophan. Fields, in order: J gene, CDR3 length, clone size, D gene, V gene, CDR3 DNA, CDR3 protein. The D gene is left open where the match is weak. Some rows have no size entry. The others give once, few or many, or a class for an expanded clone.

j_call: TRBJ2-7
cdr3_length: 12
clone_size: .
d_call: .
v_call: TRBV10-2
cdr3_nt: TGCGCCAGCACCGAGTTAGGGGTCGAGCAGTACTTC
cdr3_aa: CASTELGVEQYF

j_call: TRBJ2-1
cdr3_length: 13
clone_size: many
d_call: .
v_call: TRBV28
cdr3_nt: TGTGCCACCACCACAGGGTTCTACAATGAGCAGTTCTTC
cdr3_aa: CATTTGFYNEQFF

j_call: TRBJ2-7
cdr3_length: 13
clone_size: many
d_call: .
v_call: TRBV6-5
cdr3_nt: TGTGCCAGCAGTTACTCATTTGGGGCCGAGCAGTACTTC
cdr3_aa: CASSYSFGAEQYF

j_call: TRBJ2-5
cdr3_length: 15
clone_size: many
d_call: .
v_call: TRBV3-1
cdr3_nt: TGTGCCAGCAGCCAAGACGGGGGGCCGCAAGAGACCCAGTACTTC
cdr3_aa: CASSQDGGPQETQYF

j_call: TRBJ1-1
cdr3_length: 13
clone_size: many
d_call: .
v_call: TRBV12-3/TRBV12-4
cdr3_nt: TGTGCCACAAAACGGGACATCCCCACTGAAGCTTTCTTT
cdr3_aa: CATKRDIPTEAFF

j_call: TRBJ2-3
cdr3_length: 16
clone_size: many
d_call: .
v_call: TRBV20-1
cdr3_nt: TGCAGTGCTAAGATCTATGAGGGCCTCGGCACAGATACGCAGTATTTT
cdr3_aa: CSAKIYEGLGTDTQYF

j_call: TRBJ1-5
cdr3_length: 20
clone_size: few
d_call: .
v_call: TRBV3-2
cdr3_nt: TGTGCCAGCAGCCAGCGAACGGAACCGGGACGCACCAACGAGAATCAGCCCCAGCATTTT
cdr3_aa: CASSQRTEPGRTNENQPQHF

j_call: TRBJ2-1
cdr3_length: 14
clone_size: many
d_call: TRBD2
v_call: TRBV7-2
cdr3_nt: TGTGCCAGCAGCTTAGGTAGCGGGAGAACGGAGCAGTTCTTC
cdr3_aa: CASSLGSGRTEQFF

j_call: TRBJ2-7
cdr3_length: 14
clone_size: many
d_call: .
v_call: TRBV20-1
cdr3_nt: TGCAGTGCTGCCCGCCCAAGCGGGTACAACGAGCAGTACTTC
cdr3_aa: CSAARPSGYNEQYF

j_call: TRBJ2-2
cdr3_length: 17
clone_size: few
d_call: TRBD1
v_call: TRBV3-1
cdr3_nt: TGTGCCAGCAGCCAGACAGGGGGCCCCTTAGGCACCGGGGAGCTGTTTTTT
cdr3_aa: CASSQTGGPLGTGELFF

j_call: TRBJ2-3
cdr3_length: 17
clone_size: many
d_call: .
v_call: TRBV7-2
cdr3_nt: TGTGCCAGCAGCTTAGAATTTTCGGGAGTTGGGGCAGATACGCAGTATTTT
cdr3_aa: CASSLEFSGVGADTQYF

j_call: TRBJ2-2
cdr3_length: 15
clone_size: many
d_call: TRBD2
v_call: TRBV2
cdr3_nt: TGTGCCAGCAGAGCTACTAGCGGCGGTACCGGGGAGCTGTTTTTT
cdr3_aa: CASRATSGGTGELFF

j_call: TRBJ2-1
cdr3_length: 15
clone_size: many
d_call: .
v_call: TRBV7-2
cdr3_nt: TGTGCCAGCAGCCCCGGCGGATTAGCACGGAATGAGCAGTTCTTC
cdr3_aa: CASSPGGLARNEQFF

j_call: TRBJ2-7
cdr3_length: 13
clone_size: many
d_call: TRBD2
v_call: TRBV28
cdr3_nt: TGTGCCAGCAGGACTAGCGGGAAGGGCGAGCAGTACTTC
cdr3_aa: CASRTSGKGEQYF

j_call: TRBJ2-7
cdr3_length: 12
clone_size: few
d_call: .
v_call: TRBV5-4
cdr3_nt: TGTGTAACCCGGGACTTCTCCTACGAGCAGTACTTC
cdr3_aa: CVTRDFSYEQYF

j_call: TRBJ2-3
cdr3_length: 14
clone_size: many
d_call: .
v_call: TRBV7-2
cdr3_nt: TGTGCCAGCAGCTTGGCGGTTAGCACAGATACGCAGTATTTT
cdr3_aa: CASSLAVSTDTQYF

j_call: TRBJ1-1
cdr3_length: 14
clone_size: .
d_call: .
v_call: TRBV4-3
cdr3_nt: TGCGCCAGCAGCCAAGACCGGGGAGCCACTGAAGCTTTCTTT
cdr3_aa: CASSQDRGATEAFF

j_call: TRBJ1-6
cdr3_length: 17
clone_size: few
d_call: .
v_call: TRBV7-2
cdr3_nt: TGTGCCAGCAGCTTAGAGTATCCGGGGCCCTTTAATTCACCCCTCCACTTT
cdr3_aa: CASSLEYPGPFNSPLHF

j_call: TRBJ1-1
cdr3_length: 17
clone_size: .
d_call: TRBD1
v_call: TRBV6-1
cdr3_nt: TGTGCCAGCAGTAATGGAGGGACAGGGGGAAGGAACGCTGAAGCTTTCTTT
cdr3_aa: CASSNGGTGGRNAEAFF

j_call: TRBJ2-3
cdr3_length: 16
clone_size: .
d_call: TRBD2
v_call: TRBV7-2
cdr3_nt: TGTGCCAGCCGACGGACTAGCGGGATCTCCACAGATACGCAGTATTTT
cdr3_aa: CASRRTSGISTDTQYF

j_call: TRBJ2-1
cdr3_length: 12
clone_size: many
d_call: .
v_call: TRBV20-1
cdr3_nt: TGCAGTGCTAGAGTCGGGAGAGGTGAGCAGTTCTTC
cdr3_aa: CSARVGRGEQFF

j_call: TRBJ1-3
cdr3_length: 16
clone_size: many
d_call: .
v_call: TRBV9
cdr3_nt: TGTGCCAGCAGCTCTAGACCGACGCTCTCTGGAAACACCATATATTTT
cdr3_aa: CASSSRPTLSGNTIYF

j_call: TRBJ1-5
cdr3_length: 14
clone_size: many
d_call: .
v_call: TRBV30
cdr3_nt: TGTGCCTGGGGGGGGGGGCACAGCAATCAGCCCCAGCATTTT
cdr3_aa: CAWGGGHSNQPQHF

j_call: TRBJ2-5
cdr3_length: 14
clone_size: many
d_call: .
v_call: TRBV27
cdr3_nt: TGTGCCAGCAGCCGGACTCTCAGTCAAGAGACCCAGTACTTC
cdr3_aa: CASSRTLSQETQYF

j_call: TRBJ2-2
cdr3_length: 15
clone_size: many
d_call: .
v_call: TRBV2
cdr3_nt: TGTGCCAGCAGTGCAAGGCGGGGAGACACCGGGGAGCTGTTTTTT
cdr3_aa: CASSARRGDTGELFF

j_call: TRBJ2-7
cdr3_length: 13
clone_size: few
d_call: .
v_call: TRBV5-5
cdr3_nt: TGTGCCAGCAGCCGGGACGGCATATACGAGCAGTACTTC
cdr3_aa: CASSRDGIYEQYF

j_call: TRBJ1-2
cdr3_length: 14
clone_size: many
d_call: .
v_call: TRBV15
cdr3_nt: TGTGCCACCAGCAGGAGTGGAGGCAACTATGGCTACACCTTC
cdr3_aa: CATSRSGGNYGYTF

j_call: TRBJ2-4
cdr3_length: 13
clone_size: many
d_call: .
v_call: TRBV20-1
cdr3_nt: TGCAGTGCTTCTCAGGCGGGCAAAAACATTCAGTACTTC
cdr3_aa: CSASQAGKNIQYF